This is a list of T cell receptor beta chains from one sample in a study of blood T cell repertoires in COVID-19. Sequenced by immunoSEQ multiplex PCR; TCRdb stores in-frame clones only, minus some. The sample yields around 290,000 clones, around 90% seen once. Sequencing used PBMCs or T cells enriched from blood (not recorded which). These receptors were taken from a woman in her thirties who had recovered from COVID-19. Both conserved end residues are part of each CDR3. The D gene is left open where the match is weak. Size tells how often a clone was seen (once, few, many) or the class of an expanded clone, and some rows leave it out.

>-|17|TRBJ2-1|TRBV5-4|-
TGTGCCAGCAGTTTACTAGGCATGACAGGCCTCGGGGATGAGCAGTTCTTC
CASSLLGMTGLGDEQFF
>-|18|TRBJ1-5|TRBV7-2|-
TGTGCCAGCAGCTCCTCCCTAAGGGACTTTTATAGCAATCAGCCCCAGCATTTT
CASSSSLRDFYSNQPQHF
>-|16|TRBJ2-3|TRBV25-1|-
TGTGCCAGCAGTGAAGGGCTAGCAGCTAGCACAGATACGCAGTATTTT
CASSEGLAASTDTQYF
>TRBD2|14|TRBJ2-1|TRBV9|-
TGTGCCAGCAGCGTAGGGACTAGCCGGAATGAGCAGTTCTTC
CASSVGTSRNEQFF
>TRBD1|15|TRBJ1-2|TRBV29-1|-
TGCAGCGTTAACCCCGGGACAGGGGGTCTCAATGGCTACACCTTC
CSVNPGTGGLNGYTF
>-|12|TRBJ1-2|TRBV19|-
TGTGCCAGTAGTGAGGGAAGAGGTGGCTACACCTTC
CASSEGRGGYTF
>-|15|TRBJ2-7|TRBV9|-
TGTGCCAGCAGCGCCTACCAGGGCCCTGGCTACGAGCAGTACTTC
CASSAYQGPGYEQYF
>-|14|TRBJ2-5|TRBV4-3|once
TGCGCCAGCAGCCAAGAGGGTAGAGCGGAGACCCAGTACTTC
CASSQEGRAETQYF
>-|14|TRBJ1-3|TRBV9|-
TGTGCCAGCAGCGTAGGACAGGCCCGAAACACCATATATTTT
CASSVGQARNTIYF
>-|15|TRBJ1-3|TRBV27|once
TGTGCCAGCAGTTTGTCGCGGGGCTCTGGAAACACCATATATTTT
CASSLSRGSGNTIYF
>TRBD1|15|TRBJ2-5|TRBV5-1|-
TGCGCCAGCAGCCCCGGGGACAGGGGGCAAGAGACCCAGTACTTC
CASSPGDRGQETQYF
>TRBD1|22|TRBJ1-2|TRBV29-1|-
TGCAGCCTTCCACCTCCATCCCGAGCCATATCCTTTTTCCGGGACAGGGGGCGCGGCTACACCTTC
CSLPPPSRAISFFRDRGRGYTF
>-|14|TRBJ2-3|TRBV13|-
TGTGCCAGCAGCTTACGCGGGGTCACAGATACGCAGTATTTT
CASSLRGVTDTQYF
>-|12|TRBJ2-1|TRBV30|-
TGTGCCTGGTGCCAGGGGGGCAATGAGCAGTTCTTC
CAWCQGGNEQFF
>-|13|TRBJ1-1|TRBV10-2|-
TGCGCCAGCAGTGTGGAGGGTTACACTGAAGCTTTCTTT
CASSVEGYTEAFF
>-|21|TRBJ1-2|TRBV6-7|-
TGTGCCAGCAGTGTCGGACGACTACCGCCCACCACTTTCTACCCTAACTATGGCTACACCTTC
CASSVGRLPPTTFYPNYGYTF
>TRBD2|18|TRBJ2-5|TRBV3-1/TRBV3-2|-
TGTGCCAGCAGCCAAGGGCTAGCGGGAGTGGGTATCCAAGAGACCCAGTACTTC
CASSQGLAGVGIQETQYF
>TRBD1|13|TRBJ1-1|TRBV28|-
TGTGCCAGCAGTCGAACAGGGGTCCCTGAAGCTTTCTTT
CASSRTGVPEAFF
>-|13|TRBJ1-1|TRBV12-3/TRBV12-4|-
TGTGCCAGCAGTTTGACTCGGGGTACTGAAGCTTTCTTT
CASSLTRGTEAFF
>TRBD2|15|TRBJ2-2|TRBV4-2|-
TGTGCCAGCAGCCAAGAGGGCGGGAGGGCCGGGGAGCTGTTTTTT
CASSQEGGRAGELFF
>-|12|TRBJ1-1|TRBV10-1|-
TGCGCCAGCGGCGGGACCCTTAAGGAAGCTTTCTTT
CASGGTLKEAFF
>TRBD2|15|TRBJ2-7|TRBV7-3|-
TGTGCCAGCAGCTCTAGCGGGAGTGGGTCCTACGAGCAGTACTTC
CASSSSGSGSYEQYF
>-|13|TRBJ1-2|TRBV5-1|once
TGCGCCAGCAGCTTGGGACAGTCCTATGGCTACACCTTC
CASSLGQSYGYTF
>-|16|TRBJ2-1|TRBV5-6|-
TGTGCCAGCAGCTTGGCGGGGGGCCGCTCCTACAATGAGCAGTTCTTC
CASSLAGGRSYNEQFF
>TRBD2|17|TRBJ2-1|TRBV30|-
TGTGCCTGGAGTATACCCCCCACTAGCGGGAGGGAGGATGAGCAGTTCTTC
CAWSIPPTSGREDEQFF
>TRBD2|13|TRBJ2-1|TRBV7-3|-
TGTGCCAGCAGCTTAGGGAGGGCCAATGAGCAGTTCTTC
CASSLGRANEQFF
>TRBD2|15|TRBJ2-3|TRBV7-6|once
TGTGCCAGCAGCTTATATGGGACTAGTCAAGATACGCAGTATTTT
CASSLYGTSQDTQYF
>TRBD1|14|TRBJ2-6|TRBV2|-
TGTGCCAGTACAGGGGACTCTGGGGCCAACGTCCTGACTTTC
CASTGDSGANVLTF
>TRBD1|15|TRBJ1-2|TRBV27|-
TGTGCCAGCAGAATGATAGGGGGCGGAACCAATGGCTACACCTTC
CASRMIGGGTNGYTF
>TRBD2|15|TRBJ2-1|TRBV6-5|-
TGTGCCAGCAGCCTAGCGGGAGGGACGGGTAATGAGCAGTTCTTC
CASSLAGGTGNEQFF
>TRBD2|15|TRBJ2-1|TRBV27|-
TGTGCCAGCAGAGCGGGAACCCTCCCCTACAATGAGCAGTTCTTC
CASRAGTLPYNEQFF
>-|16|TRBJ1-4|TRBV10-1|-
TGCGCCAGCAGTGAACCTACTCACGCAACTAATGAAAAACTGTTTTTT
CASSEPTHATNEKLFF
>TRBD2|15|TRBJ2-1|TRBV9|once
TGTGCCAGCAGCGTAGCTAGCGGGAGGGCCAATGAGCAGTTCTTC
CASSVASGRANEQFF
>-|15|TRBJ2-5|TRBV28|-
TGTGCCAGCATCGAAGCGGCCCAAGGGCAAGAGACCCAGTACTTC
CASIEAAQGQETQYF
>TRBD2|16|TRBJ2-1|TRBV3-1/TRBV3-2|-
TGTGCCAGCAGGGATATAGCGGGAGGCCCAGTCGGGGAGCAGTTCTTC
CASRDIAGGPVGEQFF
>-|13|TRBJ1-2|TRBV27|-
TGTGCCAGCAGTTCCCCAAAGGAAACGACAGTCGTCTTC
CASSSPKETTVVF
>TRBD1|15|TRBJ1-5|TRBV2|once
TGTGCCAGCAGCCCGGGACAGGGGTTCAATCAGCCCCAGCATTTT
CASSPGQGFNQPQHF
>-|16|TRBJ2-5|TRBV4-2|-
TGTGCCAGCAGCCAAGTGGGAGGGGGGGCCCGGGAGACCCAGTACTTC
CASSQVGGGARETQYF
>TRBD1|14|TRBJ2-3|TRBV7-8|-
TGTGCCAGCAGCTTAGTTCAGGGGGTGGATACGCAGTATTTT
CASSLVQGVDTQYF
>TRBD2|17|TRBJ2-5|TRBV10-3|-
TGTGCCATCAGTGAGTGGGCTAGCGGGAGAGGGCAAGAGACCCAGTACTTC
CAISEWASGRGQETQYF
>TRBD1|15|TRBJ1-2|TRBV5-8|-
TGTGCCAGCAGCTTCCGGGACAGGGGAACCTATGGCTACACCTTC
CASSFRDRGTYGYTF
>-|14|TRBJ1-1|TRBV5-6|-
TGTGCCAGCAGCTCCACAGGGCGAGACACTGAAGCTTTCTTT
CASSSTGRDTEAFF
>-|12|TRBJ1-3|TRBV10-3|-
TGTGCCATTGGTGCTATCGGAAACACCATATATTTT
CAIGAIGNTIYF
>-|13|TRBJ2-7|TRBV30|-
TGTGCCGGAAAAGAGACTCTTTCGTACGAGCAGTACTTC
CAGKETLSYEQYF
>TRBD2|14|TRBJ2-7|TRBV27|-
TGTGCCAGCAGTCTACTAGCGGGAGGTTACGAGCAGTACTTC
CASSLLAGGYEQYF
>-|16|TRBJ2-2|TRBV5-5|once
TGTGCCAGCAGCTTGGGCACCCTAGTTAACACCGGGGAGCTGTTTTTT
CASSLGTLVNTGELFF
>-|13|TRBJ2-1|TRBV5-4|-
TGTGCCAGCAGCACAAGGAGGGGGCATGAGCAGTTCTTC
CASSTRRGHEQFF
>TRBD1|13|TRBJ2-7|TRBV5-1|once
TGCGCCAGCAGCTCGACAGGGTCCTACGAGCAGTACTTC
CASSSTGSYEQYF
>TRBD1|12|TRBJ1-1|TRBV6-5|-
TGTGCCAGCAGTCCAGGGGGTACTGAAGCTTTCTTT
CASSPGGTEAFF
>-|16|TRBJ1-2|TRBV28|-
TGTGCCAGCAGTTTACCTTATCCCACAGGGTCAGGAGGCTACACCTTC
CASSLPYPTGSGGYTF
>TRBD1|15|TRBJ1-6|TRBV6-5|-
TGTGCCAGCAGTTACTCCGGGACAGCTTTGTCACCCCTCCACTTT
CASSYSGTALSPLHF
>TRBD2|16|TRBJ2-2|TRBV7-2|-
TGTGCCAGCAGCTTGCTAGCGGGGGCGAACACCGGGGAGCTGTTTTTT
CASSLLAGANTGELFF
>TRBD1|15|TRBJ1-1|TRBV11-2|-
TGTGCCAGCAGCCCCACAGGGGACAGGGACACTGAAGCTTTCTTT
CASSPTGDRDTEAFF
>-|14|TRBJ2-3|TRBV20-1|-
TGCAGTGCTAGTCCCGTACAGGTTTCAGATACGCAGTATTTT
CSASPVQVSDTQYF